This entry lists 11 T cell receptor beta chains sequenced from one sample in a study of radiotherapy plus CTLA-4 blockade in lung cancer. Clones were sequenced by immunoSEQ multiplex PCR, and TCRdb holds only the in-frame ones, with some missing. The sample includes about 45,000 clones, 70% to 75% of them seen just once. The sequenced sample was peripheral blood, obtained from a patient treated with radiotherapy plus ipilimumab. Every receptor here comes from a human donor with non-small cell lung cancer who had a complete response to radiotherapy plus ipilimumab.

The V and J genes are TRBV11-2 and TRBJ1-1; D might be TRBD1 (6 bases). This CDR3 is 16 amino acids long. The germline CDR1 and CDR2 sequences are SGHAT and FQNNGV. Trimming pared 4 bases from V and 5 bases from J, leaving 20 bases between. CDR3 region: CASSSVATVRGTEAFF. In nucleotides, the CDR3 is TGTGCCAGCAGCTCCGTCGCGACAGTCAGGGGAACTGAAGCTTTCTTT.

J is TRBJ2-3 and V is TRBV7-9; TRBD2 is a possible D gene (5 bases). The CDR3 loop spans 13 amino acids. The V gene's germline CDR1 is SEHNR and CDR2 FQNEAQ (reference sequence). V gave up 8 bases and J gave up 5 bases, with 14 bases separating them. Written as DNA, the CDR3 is TGTGCCAGCCGGGGAACCGCTGGAGATACGCAGTATTTT. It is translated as CASRGTAGDTQYF.

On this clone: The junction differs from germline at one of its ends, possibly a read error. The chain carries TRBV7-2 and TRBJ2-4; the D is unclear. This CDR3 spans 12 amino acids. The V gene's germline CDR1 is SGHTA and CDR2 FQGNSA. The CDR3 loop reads CFEALAKNIQYF. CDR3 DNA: TGCTTTGAGGCGCTAGCCAAAAACATTCAGTACTTC.

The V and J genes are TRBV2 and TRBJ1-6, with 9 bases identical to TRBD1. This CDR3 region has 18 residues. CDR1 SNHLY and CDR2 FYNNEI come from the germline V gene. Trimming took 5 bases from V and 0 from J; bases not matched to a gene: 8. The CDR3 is CASSYRDRVLSYNSPLHF. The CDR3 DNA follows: TGTGCCAGCAGTTACCGGGACAGGGTCCTCTCCTATAATTCACCCCTCCACTTT.

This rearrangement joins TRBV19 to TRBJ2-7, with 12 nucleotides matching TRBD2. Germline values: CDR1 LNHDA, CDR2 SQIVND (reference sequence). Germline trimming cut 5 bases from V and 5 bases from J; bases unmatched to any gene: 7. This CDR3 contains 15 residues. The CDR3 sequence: CASSWLAGGPDEQYF. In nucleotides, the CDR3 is TGTGCCAGTAGTTGGCTAGCGGGAGGGCCAGACGAGCAGTACTTC. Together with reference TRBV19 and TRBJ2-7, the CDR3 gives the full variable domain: DGGITQSPKYLFRKEGQNVTLSCEQNLNHDAMYWYRQDPGQGLRLIYYSQIVNDFQKGDIAEGYSVSREKKESFPLTVTSAQKNPTAFYLCASSWLAGGPDEQYFGPGTRLTVT.

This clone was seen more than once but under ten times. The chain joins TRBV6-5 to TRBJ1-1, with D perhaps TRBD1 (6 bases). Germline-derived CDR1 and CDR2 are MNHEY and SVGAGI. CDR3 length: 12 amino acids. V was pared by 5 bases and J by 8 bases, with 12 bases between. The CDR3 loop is CASSVRGAEAFF. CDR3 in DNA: TGTGCCAGCAGTGTCAGGGGTGCCGAAGCTTTCTTT.

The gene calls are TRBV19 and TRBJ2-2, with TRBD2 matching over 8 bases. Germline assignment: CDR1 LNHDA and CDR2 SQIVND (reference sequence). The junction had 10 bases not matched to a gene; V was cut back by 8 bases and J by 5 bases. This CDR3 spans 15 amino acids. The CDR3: CASGRLGLGTGELFF. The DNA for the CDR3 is TGTGCCAGTGGGAGGTTGGGACTAGGGACCGGGGAGCTGTTTTTT.

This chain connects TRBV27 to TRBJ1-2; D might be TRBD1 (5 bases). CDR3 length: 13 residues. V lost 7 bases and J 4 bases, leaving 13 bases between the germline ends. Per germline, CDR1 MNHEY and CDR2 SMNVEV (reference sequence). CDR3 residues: CASTPLRGYGYTF. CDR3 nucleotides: TGTGCCAGCACCCCTTTAAGGGGCTATGGCTACACCTTC.

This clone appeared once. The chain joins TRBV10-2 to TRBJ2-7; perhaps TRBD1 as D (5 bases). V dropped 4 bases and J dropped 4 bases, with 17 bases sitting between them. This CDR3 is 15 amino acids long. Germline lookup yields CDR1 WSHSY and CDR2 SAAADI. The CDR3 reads CASSGMRTGAYEQYF. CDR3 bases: TGCGCCAGCAGTGGGATGCGTACAGGAGCGTACGAGCAGTACTTC.

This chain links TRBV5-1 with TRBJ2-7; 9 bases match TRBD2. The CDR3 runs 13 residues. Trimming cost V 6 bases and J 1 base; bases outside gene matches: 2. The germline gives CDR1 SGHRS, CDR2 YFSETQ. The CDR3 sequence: CASMREGSYEQYF. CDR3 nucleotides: TGCGCCAGCATGCGGGAGGGTTCCTACGAGCAGTACTTC.

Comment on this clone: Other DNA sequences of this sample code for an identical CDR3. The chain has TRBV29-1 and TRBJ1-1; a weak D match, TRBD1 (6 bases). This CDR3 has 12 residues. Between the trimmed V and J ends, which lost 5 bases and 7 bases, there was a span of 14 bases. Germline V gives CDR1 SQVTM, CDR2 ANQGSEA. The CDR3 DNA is TGCAGCGTTCAAACAGGGCTGTTTGAAGCTTTCTTT. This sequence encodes CSVQTGLFEAFF.